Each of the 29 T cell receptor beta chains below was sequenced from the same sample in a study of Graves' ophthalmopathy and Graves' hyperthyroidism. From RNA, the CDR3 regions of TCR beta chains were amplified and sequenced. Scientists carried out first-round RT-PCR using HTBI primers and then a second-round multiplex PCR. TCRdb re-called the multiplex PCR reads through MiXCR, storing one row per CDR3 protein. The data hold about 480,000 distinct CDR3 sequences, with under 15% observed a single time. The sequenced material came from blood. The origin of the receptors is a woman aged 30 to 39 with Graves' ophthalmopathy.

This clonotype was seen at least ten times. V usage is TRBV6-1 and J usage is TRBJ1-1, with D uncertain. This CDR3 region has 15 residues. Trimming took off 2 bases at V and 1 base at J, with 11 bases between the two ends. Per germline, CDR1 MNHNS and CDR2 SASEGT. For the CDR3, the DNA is TGTGCCAGCAGTGAATTAGGAGGCGGGAACACTGAAGCTTTCTTT. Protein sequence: CASSELGGGNTEAFF.

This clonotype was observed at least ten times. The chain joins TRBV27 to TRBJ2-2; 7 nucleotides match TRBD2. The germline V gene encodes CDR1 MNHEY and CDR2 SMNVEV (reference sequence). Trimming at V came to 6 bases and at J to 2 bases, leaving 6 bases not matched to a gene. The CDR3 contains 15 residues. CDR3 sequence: CASRIRDYNTGELFF. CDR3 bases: TGTGCCAGCAGAATCCGGGACTACAACACCGGGGAGCTGTTTTTT.

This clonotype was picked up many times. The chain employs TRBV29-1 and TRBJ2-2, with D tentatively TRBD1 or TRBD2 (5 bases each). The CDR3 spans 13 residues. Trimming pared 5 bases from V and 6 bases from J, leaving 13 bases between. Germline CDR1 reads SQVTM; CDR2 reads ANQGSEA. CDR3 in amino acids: CSVTGARAGELFF. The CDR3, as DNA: TGCAGCGTTACCGGGGCCCGGGCCGGGGAGCTGTTTTTT.

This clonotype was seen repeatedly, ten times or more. CDR3 protein: CAWGGYDTEAFF. As DNA, the CDR3 is TGTGCCTGGGGGGGATATGACACTGAAGCTTTCTTT. This rearrangement joins TRBV30 to TRBJ1-1; possible D gene TRBD1, 5 bases. Trimming cost V 5 bases and J 3 bases, with 10 bases left between them. Germline V gene sequence: CDR1 GTSNPN, CDR2 SVGIG (reference sequence). The CDR3 consists of 12 residues.

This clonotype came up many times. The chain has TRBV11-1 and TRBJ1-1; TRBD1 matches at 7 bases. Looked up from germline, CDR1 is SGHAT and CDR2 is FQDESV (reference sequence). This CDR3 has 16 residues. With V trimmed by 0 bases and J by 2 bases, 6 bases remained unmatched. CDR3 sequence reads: CASSLASGGTNTEAFF. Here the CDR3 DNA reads TGTGCCAGCAGCTTAGCGTCAGGGGGAACAAACACTGAAGCTTTCTTT.

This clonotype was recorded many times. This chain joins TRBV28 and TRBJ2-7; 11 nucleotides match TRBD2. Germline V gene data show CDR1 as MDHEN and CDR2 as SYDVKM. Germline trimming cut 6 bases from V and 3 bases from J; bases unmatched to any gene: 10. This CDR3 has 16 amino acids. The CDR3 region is CASRNWDSGGDYEQYF. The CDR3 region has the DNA TGTGCCAGCAGAAACTGGGATAGCGGGGGGGACTACGAGCAGTACTTC.

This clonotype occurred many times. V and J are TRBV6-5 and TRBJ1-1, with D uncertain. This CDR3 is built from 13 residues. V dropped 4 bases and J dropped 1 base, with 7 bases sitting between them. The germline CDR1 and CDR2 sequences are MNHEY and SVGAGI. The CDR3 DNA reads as TGTGCCAGCAGTTTCGAGGAGAACACTGAAGCTTTCTTT. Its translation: CASSFEENTEAFF.

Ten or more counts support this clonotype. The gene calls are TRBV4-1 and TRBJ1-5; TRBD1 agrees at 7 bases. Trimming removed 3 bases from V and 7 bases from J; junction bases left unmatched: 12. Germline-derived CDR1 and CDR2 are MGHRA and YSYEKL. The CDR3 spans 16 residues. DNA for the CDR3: TGCGCCAGCAGCCACCGACAGGGCGGATCAGAACAGCCCCAGCATTTT. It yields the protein CASSHRQGGSEQPQHF.

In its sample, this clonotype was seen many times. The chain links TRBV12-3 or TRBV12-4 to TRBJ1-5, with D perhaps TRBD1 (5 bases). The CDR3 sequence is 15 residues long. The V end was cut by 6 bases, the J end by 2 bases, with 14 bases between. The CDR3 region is CASSPTDSRNQPQHF. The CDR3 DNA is TGTGCCAGCAGCCCTACCGACAGTCGCAATCAGCCCCAGCATTTT.

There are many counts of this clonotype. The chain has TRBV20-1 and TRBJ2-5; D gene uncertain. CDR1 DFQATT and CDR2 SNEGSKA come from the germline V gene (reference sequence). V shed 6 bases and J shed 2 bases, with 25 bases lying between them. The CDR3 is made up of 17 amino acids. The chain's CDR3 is CSASPSNSRLTQETQYF. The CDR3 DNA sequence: TGCAGTGCCAGCCCCTCGAATAGCAGACTTACACAAGAGACCCAGTACTTC.

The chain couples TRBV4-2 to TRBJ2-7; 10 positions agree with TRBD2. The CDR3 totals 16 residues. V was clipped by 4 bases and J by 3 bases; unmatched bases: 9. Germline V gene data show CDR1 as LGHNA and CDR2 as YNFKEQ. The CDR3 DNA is TGTGCCAGCAGCCTCTCCCTAGCGGGGGAAGGCTACGAGCAGTACGTC. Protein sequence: CASSLSLAGEGYEQYV.

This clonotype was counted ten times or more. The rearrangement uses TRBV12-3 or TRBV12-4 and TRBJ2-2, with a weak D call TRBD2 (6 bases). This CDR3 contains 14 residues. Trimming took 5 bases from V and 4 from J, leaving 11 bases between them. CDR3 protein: CASSPGGVTGELFF. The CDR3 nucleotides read TGTGCCAGCAGTCCTGGCGGGGTCACCGGGGAGCTGTTTTTT.

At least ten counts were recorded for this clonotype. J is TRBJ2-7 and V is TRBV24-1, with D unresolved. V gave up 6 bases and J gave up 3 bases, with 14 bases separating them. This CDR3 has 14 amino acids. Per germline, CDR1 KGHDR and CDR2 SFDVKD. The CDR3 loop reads CATSMKSRDYEQYF. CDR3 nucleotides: TGTGCCACCAGTATGAAATCAAGAGACTACGAGCAGTACTTC.

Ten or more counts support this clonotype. The CDR3: CASSAPGIQETQYF. The CDR3 DNA reads TGTGCCAGTAGTGCCCCCGGGATCCAAGAGACCCAGTACTTC. The chain has TRBV19 and TRBJ2-5, with D possibly being TRBD2 (5 bases). Trimming removed 5 bases at V and 1 base at J, with 11 bases between. The CDR3 length is 14 residues. Germline values: CDR1 LNHDA, CDR2 SQIVND (reference sequence).

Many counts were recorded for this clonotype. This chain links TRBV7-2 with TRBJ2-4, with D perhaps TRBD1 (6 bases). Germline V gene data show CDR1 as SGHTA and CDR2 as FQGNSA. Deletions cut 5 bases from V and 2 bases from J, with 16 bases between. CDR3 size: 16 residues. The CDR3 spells CASSRVEQGTKNIQYF. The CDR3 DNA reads TGTGCCAGCAGCCGAGTGGAACAGGGAACCAAAAACATTCAGTACTTC.

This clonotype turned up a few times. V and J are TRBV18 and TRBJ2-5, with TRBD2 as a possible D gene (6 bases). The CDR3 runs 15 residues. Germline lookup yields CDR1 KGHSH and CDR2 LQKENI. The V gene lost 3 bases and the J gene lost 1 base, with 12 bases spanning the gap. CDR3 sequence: CASSPRDGAQETQYF. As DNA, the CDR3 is TGTGCCAGCTCACCGCGGGACGGAGCCCAAGAGACCCAGTACTTC.

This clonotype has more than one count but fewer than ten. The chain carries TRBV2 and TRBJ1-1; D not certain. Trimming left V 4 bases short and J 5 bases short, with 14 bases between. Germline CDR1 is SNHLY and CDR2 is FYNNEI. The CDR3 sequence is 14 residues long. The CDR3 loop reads CASSGRKRVTEAFF. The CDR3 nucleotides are TGTGCCAGCAGTGGGCGGAAAAGGGTTACTGAAGCTTTCTTT.

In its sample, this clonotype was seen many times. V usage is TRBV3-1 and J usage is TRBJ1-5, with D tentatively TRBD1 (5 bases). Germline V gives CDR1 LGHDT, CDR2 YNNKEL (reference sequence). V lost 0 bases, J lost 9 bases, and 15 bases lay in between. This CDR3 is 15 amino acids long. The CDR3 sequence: CASSQDSTARWPQHF. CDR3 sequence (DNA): TGTGCCAGCAGCCAAGATTCGACAGCGAGATGGCCCCAGCATTTT.

CDR3 coding DNA: TGCAGCGTTGAAGAATTAGGGGAGACCCAGTACTTC. Its protein product is CSVEELGETQYF. The chain recombines TRBV29-1 with TRBJ2-5, with D unclear. The V end was cut by 0 bases, the J end by 5 bases, with 7 bases between. This CDR3 is built from 12 residues. CDR1 is SQVTM, CDR2 ANQGSEA, per germline.

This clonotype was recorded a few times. The CDR3: CASSFQAGGEQYF. The CDR3, as DNA: TGTGCCAGCAGTTTCCAGGCGGGGGGCGAGCAGTACTTC. The chain joins TRBV12-3 or TRBV12-4 to TRBJ2-7; 8 nucleotides agree with TRBD2. V gave up 3 bases and J gave up 6 bases; unmatched junction bases: 4. This CDR3 comprises 13 residues.

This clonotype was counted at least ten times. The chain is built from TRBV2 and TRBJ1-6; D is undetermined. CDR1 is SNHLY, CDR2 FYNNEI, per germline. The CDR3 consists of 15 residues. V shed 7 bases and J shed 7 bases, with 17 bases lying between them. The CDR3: CASTRSPLFNSPLHF. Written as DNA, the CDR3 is TGTGCCAGCACCCGGAGCCCCCTATTCAATTCACCCCTCCACTTT.

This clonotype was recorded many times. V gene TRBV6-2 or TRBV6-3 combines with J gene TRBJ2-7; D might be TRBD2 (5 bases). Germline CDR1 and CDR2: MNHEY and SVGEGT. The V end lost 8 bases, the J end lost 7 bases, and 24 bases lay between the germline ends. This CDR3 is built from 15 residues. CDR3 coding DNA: TGTGCCAGCCAACGAGATGCGGGCCCCGACCGGGAGCAGTACTTC. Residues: CASQRDAGPDREQYF.

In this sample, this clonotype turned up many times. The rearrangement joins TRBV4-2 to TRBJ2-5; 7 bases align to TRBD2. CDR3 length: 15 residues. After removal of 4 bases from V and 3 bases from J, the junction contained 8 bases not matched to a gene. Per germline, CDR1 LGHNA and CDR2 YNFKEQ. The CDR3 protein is CASSPLARGKETQYF. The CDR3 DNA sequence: TGTGCCAGCAGCCCTTTGGCGCGGGGGAAAGAGACCCAGTACTTC.

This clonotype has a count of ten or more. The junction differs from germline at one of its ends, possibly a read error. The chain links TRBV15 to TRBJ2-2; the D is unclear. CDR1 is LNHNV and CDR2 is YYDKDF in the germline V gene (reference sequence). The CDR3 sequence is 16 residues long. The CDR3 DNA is TGTGCCACCGGCAGAGATCGTGTACAGTTAACCGGGGAGCTGTTTTTT. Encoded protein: CATGRDRVQLTGELFF. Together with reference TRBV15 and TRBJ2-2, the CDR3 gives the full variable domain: DAMVIQNPRYQVTQFGKPVTLSCSQTLNHNVMYWYQQKSSQAPKLLFHYYDKDFNNEADTPDNFQSRRPNTSFCFLDIRSPGLGDTAMYLCATGRDRVQLTGELFFGEGSRLTVL.

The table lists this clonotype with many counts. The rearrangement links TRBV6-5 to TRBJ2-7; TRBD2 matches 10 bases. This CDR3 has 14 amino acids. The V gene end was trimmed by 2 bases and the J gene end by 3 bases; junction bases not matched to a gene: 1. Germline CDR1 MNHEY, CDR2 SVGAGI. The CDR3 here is CASSYQRGGYEQYF. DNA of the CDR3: TGTGCCAGCAGTTACCAGCGGGGGGGCTACGAGCAGTACTTC.

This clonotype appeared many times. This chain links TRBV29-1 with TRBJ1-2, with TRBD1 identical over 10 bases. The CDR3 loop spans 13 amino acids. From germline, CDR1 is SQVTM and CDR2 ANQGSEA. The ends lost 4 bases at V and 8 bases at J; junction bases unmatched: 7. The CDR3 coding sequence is TGCAGCGTTGCCGGACAGGGGGGAACCGGCTACACCTTC. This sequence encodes CSVAGQGGTGYTF.

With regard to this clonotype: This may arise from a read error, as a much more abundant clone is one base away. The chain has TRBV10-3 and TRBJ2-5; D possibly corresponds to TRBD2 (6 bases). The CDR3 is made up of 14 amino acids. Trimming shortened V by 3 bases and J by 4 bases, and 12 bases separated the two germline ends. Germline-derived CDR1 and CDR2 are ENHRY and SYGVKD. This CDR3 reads CAISDVVEGETQYF. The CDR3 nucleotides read TGTGCCATCAGTGATGTAGTGGAGGGAGAGACCCAGTACTTC.

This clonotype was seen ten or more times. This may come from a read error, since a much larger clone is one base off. CDR3 coding DNA: TGTGCCAGCAGTCGAGGTTTCTATGGCTACACCTTC. It specifies CASSRGFYGYTF. The chain uses TRBV27 and TRBJ1-2; D not resolved. Germline CDR1 and CDR2: MNHEY and SMNVEV (reference sequence). CDR3 size: 12 residues. Trimming pared 5 bases from V and 4 bases from J, leaving 8 bases between.

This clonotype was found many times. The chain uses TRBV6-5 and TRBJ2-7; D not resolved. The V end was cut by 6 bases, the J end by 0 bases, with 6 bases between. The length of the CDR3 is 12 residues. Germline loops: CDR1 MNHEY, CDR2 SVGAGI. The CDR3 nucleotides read TGTGCCAGCAGGATGAACTCCTACGAGCAGTACTTC. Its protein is CASRMNSYEQYF.